Each of the 7 T cell receptor beta chains below was sequenced from the same sample in a study of OX40 agonist ivuxolimab in advanced cancers. Sequenced by immunoSEQ multiplex PCR; TCRdb stores in-frame clones only, minus some. The sample holds about 35,000 clones, 70% to 85% seen once. Sequenced material: CD4+ or CD8+ T cells sorted from blood, taken in a trial of the OX40 agonist ivuxolimab. All receptors come from an adult with an advanced solid tumor such as melanoma, head and neck, liver or kidney cancer.

The chain combines TRBV7-8 with TRBJ1-3; D is uncertain. The germline CDR1 and CDR2 sequences are SGHVS and FQNEAQ. The V gene lost 1 base and the J gene lost 1 base, with 11 bases spanning the gap. The CDR3 length is 16 residues. The CDR3 coding sequence is TGTGCCAGCAGCTTAGACTTTGCTTCGTCTGGAAACACCATATATTTT. It translates to CASSLDFASSGNTIYF.

The chain joins TRBV7-2 to TRBJ2-7; TRBD2 matches 8 bases. The CDR3 extends over 12 amino acids. V was pared by 11 bases and J by 5 bases, with 8 bases of the junction left unmatched. Germline-derived CDR1 and CDR2 are SGHTA and FQGNSA. DNA for the CDR3: TGTGCCTACAGGAGGCGGGAGGACGAGCAGTACTTC. It encodes CAYRRREDEQYF. The full variable domain, completed using reference TRBV7-2 and TRBJ2-7, is GAGVSQSPSNKVTEKGKDVELRCDPISGHTALYWYRQSLGQGLEFLIYFQGNSAPDKSGLPSDRFSAERTGGSVSTLTIQRTQQEDSAVYLCAYRRREDEQYFGPGTRLTVT.

The CDR3 DNA reads TGTGCCAGCAGTGATCCGTTGCAGGGGGGACGTTCCTACGAGCAGTACTTC. Its protein is CASSDPLQGGRSYEQYF. The chain is built from TRBV2 and TRBJ2-7; tentatively, D is TRBD1 (7 bases). This CDR3 is 17 amino acids long. Trimming pared 3 bases from V and 1 base from J, leaving 19 bases between. Germline V gene lookup returns CDR1 SNHLY and CDR2 FYNNEI.

The chain uses TRBV19 and TRBJ2-1; D call uncertain. V was pared by 3 bases and J by 5 bases, with 20 bases between. Germline CDR1 reads LNHDA; CDR2 reads SQIVND (reference sequence). There are 17 residues in the CDR3. The CDR3 region is CASSITSGDSVNNEQFF. The CDR3 DNA reads as TGTGCCAGTAGTATTACGAGTGGGGATTCTGTTAACAATGAGCAGTTCTTC.

This chain uses TRBV6-6 with TRBJ1-1; a weak D match, TRBD1 (5 bases). Trimming cost V 0 bases and J 1 base, with 9 bases left between them. The CDR3 has 15 amino acids. Germline assignment: CDR1 MNHNY and CDR2 SVGAGI (reference sequence). The CDR3 loop reads CASSYSRGRNTEAFF. In nucleotides, the CDR3 is TGTGCCAGCAGTTACTCGAGGGGCAGGAACACTGAAGCTTTCTTT.

Only a few counts were recorded for this clone. The rearrangement links TRBV5-6 to TRBJ2-7; TRBD2 matches at 8 bases. Germline CDR1 SGHDT, CDR2 YYEEEE. V dropped 2 bases and J dropped 2; count of bases not matched to a gene: 6. This CDR3 has 15 residues. The CDR3 nucleotides read TGTGCCAGCAGCTTTGTGGTAGCGGGAACCTACGAGCAGTACTTC. Translating it yields CASSFVVAGTYEQYF.

This clone was seen only a few times. This chain connects TRBV7-9 to TRBJ2-1; possible D gene TRBD2, 6 bases. This CDR3 is 14 amino acids long. Trimming removed 3 bases from V and 3 bases from J, with 9 bases in between. The germline CDR1 and CDR2 sequences are SEHNR and FQNEAQ (reference sequence). Written as DNA, the CDR3 is TGTGCCAGCAGCTTCGGAGGGAACTACAATGAGCAGTTCTTC. Amino acids: CASSFGGNYNEQFF.